This T cell receptor (beta chain) was recorded in a study of T cells after yellow fever vaccination. This CDR3 region has 13 residues. Germline CDR1 and CDR2: SQVTM and ANQGSEA. The ends were cut back, 3 bases at V and 3 bases at J, with 10 bases in the middle. Details on this clonotype: Its antigen is not identified.

Findings and limits, study-wide: CD4 and CD8 compartments shared a small share of clonotypes, likely from convergent recombination.

As TCR cDNA was made by 5'RACE template switching, a universal primer site and UMIs were added. In TCRdb, the 5' RACE reads were re-called with MiXCR into one record per CDR3 protein. The sample includes hundreds of thousands of distinct CDR3 sequences, about 13% of them seen just once. The sample was PBMCs, taken on the day of the yellow fever booster vaccination. The chain carries TRBV29-1 and TRBJ2-3; weak D call: TRBD2 (6 bases). The clonotype comes from a man between 25 and 39 years old who received the YFV17D yellow fever vaccine. The CDR3 loop reads CSVDERATDTQYF. CDR3 nucleotide sequence: TGCAGCGTTGACGAGCGGGCTACAGATACGCAGTATTTT.